Following are 8 T cell receptor beta chains from one sample sequenced in a study of beta chain features in type 1 diabetes. Study outcomes and limitations: For Type 1 diabetes patients, all four CD4+ subsets carried TCRB CDR3s that were moderately but significantly shorter.

No cognate antigen is known for these TCRs. Expressed TCRB transcripts got sequenced, as all isolated RNA was reverse transcribed. Here immunoSEQ multiplex PCR was the method, and the copy in TCRdb shows in-frame clones only, minus some. The table has under 400,000 clones, roughly 12% seen once. The sequenced sample was naive CD4+ T cells from blood. These receptors all stem from a woman aged 18-30 years with type 1 diabetes.

The chain employs TRBV9 and TRBJ1-2, with a tentative D call TRBD1 (6 bases). The V and J ends lost 4 bases and 8 bases respectively, with 21 bases between them. The germline CDR1 and CDR2 sequences are SGDLS and YYNGEE. This CDR3 has 15 residues. The CDR3 here is CASSPRQEAMIGYTF. CDR3 nucleotide sequence: TGTGCCAGCAGCCCCCGACAGGAGGCTATGATAGGCTACACCTTC.

This clone was picked up a small number of times. The CDR3 nucleotides read TGCGCCAGCAGCCAAGACAGGGGCTCCTCAGGGGCCCAGTACTTC. Its translation is CASSQDRGSSGAQYF. The V call is TRBV4-3, the J call TRBJ2-5; maybe TRBD1 (6 bases). The CDR3 consists of 15 residues. Trimming pared 0 bases from V and 9 bases from J, leaving 17 bases between. Per germline, CDR1 LGHNA and CDR2 YSLEER.

This clone has just a few counts. The gene calls are TRBV28 and TRBJ1-2; 8 bases map to TRBD1. The CDR3 consists of 15 residues. Trimming at V came to 6 bases and at J to 8 bases, leaving 14 bases not matched to a gene. Germline loops: CDR1 MDHEN, CDR2 SYDVKM. CDR3 in amino acids: CASSQGTGPSGGYTF. The CDR3 DNA reads TGTGCCAGCAGCCAGGGGACAGGACCTTCGGGAGGCTACACCTTC.

This clone has a handful of counts. The V and J genes are TRBV7-2 and TRBJ2-7; 7 bases fit TRBD2. V shed 5 bases and J 2 bases; nucleotides not matched to a gene: 6. The CDR3 sequence is 14 residues long. Germline CDR1 reads SGHTA; CDR2 reads FQGNSA. CDR3 in DNA: TGTGCCAGCAGCCCCGACGGGGGGACCTACGAGCAGTACTTC. Its protein is CASSPDGGTYEQYF.

This clone has more than one count but fewer than ten. Germline is not matched at one junction end, which may reflect a read error. The chain is built from TRBV7-7 and TRBJ1-3, with D perhaps matching TRBD1 (5 bases). The CDR3 is 16 residues long. The V gene's germline CDR1 is SSHAT and CDR2 FNYEAQ (reference sequence). DNA for the CDR3: TGTGCTAGCAGCGCCGGTCCGGGACTCTCTGGAAACACCATATATTTT. Protein sequence: CASSAGPGLSGNTIYF.

The chain has TRBV2 and TRBJ2-7; 7 nucleotides line up with TRBD1. The CDR3 runs to 14 residues. CDR1 and CDR2 (germline): SNHLY, FYNNEI. V trimming: 6 bases; J trimming: 0 bases; junction bases outside the gene matches: 5. CDR3: CASSLSGGSYEQYF. CDR3 coding DNA: TGTGCCAGCAGCCTATCAGGGGGCTCCTACGAGCAGTACTTC.

J is TRBJ1-5 and V is TRBV30, with D possibly matching TRBD1 (5 bases). The CDR3 has 13 amino acids. Trimming took 2 bases from V and 4 from J, leaving 9 bases between them. Germline assignment: CDR1 GTSNPN and CDR2 SVGIG (reference sequence). In DNA form, the CDR3 reads TGTGCCTGGAGTATGGGGCTGAATCAGCCCCAGCATTTT. Translation gives CAWSMGLNQPQHF.

The chain couples TRBV4-1 to TRBJ1-5; 10 nucleotides line up with TRBD1. The CDR3 extends over 16 amino acids. Germline V CDR1 and CDR2: MGHRA, YSYEKL. V shed 2 bases, J shed 6 bases, and the junction held 7 bases outside the gene matches. The CDR3 loop is CASSQPDRGLFQPQHF. CDR3 nucleotide sequence: TGCGCCAGCAGCCAACCAGACAGGGGGCTTTTTCAGCCCCAGCATTTT.